This T cell receptor beta chain was identified in a study of blood T cell repertoires in COVID-19. Study at large: Specimens from acute and convalescent COVID-19 originated in the United States, Italy and Spain.

Assay used: immunoSEQ multiplex PCR; TCRdb lists only in-frame clones, some missing. There are about 130,000 clones in the sample; 84% occur only once, and more than 10% lies in the top ten. Trimming left V 7 bases short and J 7 bases short, with 22 bases between. The CDR3 runs 15 residues. Looked up from germline, CDR1 is LNHDA and CDR2 is SQIVND (reference sequence). The clonotype originates from a human donor in a cohort sampled during active COVID-19. The material sequenced was peripheral blood. The chain employs TRBV19 and TRBJ1-2; TRBD1 might be the D (5 bases). In nucleotides, the CDR3 is TGTGCCAGTACCCCCCGCGGGGCAGAGGGGAGTGGCTACACCTTC. It specifies CASTPRGAEGSGYTF.